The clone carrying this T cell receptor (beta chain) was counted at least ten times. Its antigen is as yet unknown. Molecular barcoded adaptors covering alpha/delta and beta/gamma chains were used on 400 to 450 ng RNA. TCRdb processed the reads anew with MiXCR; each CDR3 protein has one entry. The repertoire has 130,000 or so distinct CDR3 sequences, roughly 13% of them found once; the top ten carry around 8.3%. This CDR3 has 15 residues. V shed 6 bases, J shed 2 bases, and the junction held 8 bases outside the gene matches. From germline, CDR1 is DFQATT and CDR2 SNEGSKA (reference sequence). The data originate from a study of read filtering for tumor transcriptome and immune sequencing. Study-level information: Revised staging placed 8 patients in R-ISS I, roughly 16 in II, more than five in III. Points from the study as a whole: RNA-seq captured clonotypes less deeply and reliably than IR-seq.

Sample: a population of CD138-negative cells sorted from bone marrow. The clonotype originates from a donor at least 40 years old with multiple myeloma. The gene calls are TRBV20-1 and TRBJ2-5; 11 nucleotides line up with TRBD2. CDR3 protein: CSAPGTSGQQETQYF. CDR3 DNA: TGCAGTGCCCCCGGGACTAGCGGACAGCAAGAGACCCAGTACTTC.